This T cell receptor beta chain was identified in a study of blood T cell repertoires in COVID-19. The V end was cut by 0 bases, the J end by 7 bases, with 10 bases between. CDR3 size: 13 residues. Germline values: CDR1 SGDLS, CDR2 YYNGEE. Assay used: immunoSEQ multiplex PCR; TCRdb lists only in-frame clones, some missing. The table has 15,000 or so clones, around 94% seen once. This clonotype was obtained from a human donor with active COVID-19. The donor label of this sample is uncertain. Source material: peripheral blood. The chain couples TRBV9 to TRBJ1-1; unclear D gene. In DNA, the CDR3 is TGTGCCAGCAGCGTAGTAGCAGAAGATGAAGCTTTCTTT. Protein sequence: CASSVVAEDEAFF.